This is a list of T cell receptor beta chains from one sample in a study of blood T cell repertoires in COVID-19. Sequencing was performed with immunoSEQ multiplex PCR; in TCRdb, only in-frame clones are kept and a portion is missing. The sample holds tens of thousands of clones, roughly 90% seen once. Source material: peripheral blood. These receptors originate from a woman of 80 years or more in a cohort sampled during active or convalescent COVID-19. Each CDR3 is given with its conserved first and last residue.

TRBJ1-1	TRBV30	CAWTGYRGRVTEAFF
TRBJ1-1	TRBV10-3	CAISESTGGTEAFF
TRBJ2-3	TRBV5-1	CASSLTASGGPSTDTQYF
TRBJ2-7	TRBV6-6	CATNRGTDYEQYF
TRBJ2-3	TRBV7-2	CASSSDRVNTQYF
TRBJ2-1	TRBV7-9	CASSHRQGDSYNEQFF
TRBJ2-7	TRBV19	CASSRTSGSSYEQYF
TRBJ2-2	TRBV5-6	CASSRLSGGNTGELFF
TRBJ1-2	TRBV2	CASRFERGAEYGYTF
TRBJ2-7	TRBV6-6	CASSYEHEQYF
TRBJ2-1	TRBV10-1	CASRPGQAPVGFF
TRBJ2-2	TRBV5-6	CASSSRDRGPGELFF
TRBJ1-4	TRBV30	CAWTKNRDEKLFF
TRBJ2-1	TRBV5-1	CASSPFSSGSSYNEQFF
TRBJ2-3	TRBV11-3	CASSLGGGRTDTQYF
TRBJ2-1	TRBV7-9	CASSLAGPLYNEQFF
TRBJ2-3	TRBV9	CASSVGERDTQYF
TRBJ1-2	TRBV2	CACVDTYGYTF
TRBJ2-1	TRBV4-3	CASSQDSGGRGQFF
TRBJ1-3	TRBV3-1/TRBV3-2	CASSQTGVTGNTIYF
TRBJ2-7	TRBV11-3	CASSPRLAGGLYEQYF
TRBJ2-1	TRBV7-9	CASSSQGIYNEQFF
TRBJ2-2	TRBV29-1	CSGATSGGLTNTGELFF
TRBJ1-1	TRBV4-2	CASSQSSGILNTEAFF
TRBJ2-3	TRBV6-5	CASSRTRTDTQYF
TRBJ2-5	TRBV2	CASSAGQQPWGTQYF
TRBJ2-3	TRBV9	CASSPRPSGTGDTQYF
TRBJ2-4	TRBV12-2	CASRSETTRTVVEAKNIQYF
TRBJ1-2	TRBV24-1	CATSDAPRRDYGYTF
TRBJ2-5	TRBV5-1	CASSLYGTSGETQYF
TRBJ2-3	TRBV6-5	CASSYDGRLTDTQYF
TRBJ2-1	TRBV7-2	CASSLRGTINEQFF
TRBJ2-7	TRBV7-2	CASSLGIEQYF
TRBJ1-2	TRBV19	CASRNDRRIGYTF
TRBJ1-3	TRBV5-4	CASSLTPSGNTIYF
TRBJ2-5	TRBV5-4	CASSSREETQYF
TRBJ2-2	TRBV6-5	CASTKNTGELFF
TRBJ1-4	TRBV7-9	CASSIGEKLFF
TRBJ1-3	TRBV5-8	CASSRRDPSGNTIYF
TRBJ1-2	TRBV6-5	CASSYSNRGRAYGYTF
TRBJ2-5	TRBV11-2	CASTPLVSEAQYF
TRBJ2-5	TRBV27	CASSFRAGVGETQYF
TRBJ2-1	TRBV11-3	CASSLVPISYNEQFF
TRBJ1-1	TRBV5-1	CASSGGQMNTEAFF
TRBJ2-5	TRBV27	CASSLSNGGETQYF
TRBJ1-2	TRBV19	CASSKGQGYGYTF
TRBJ2-2	TRBV4-1	CASSQEVGLASTNTGELFF
TRBJ2-7	TRBV13	CATSNGGAYEQYF
TRBJ1-4	TRBV7-8	CASSLGWTAEKLFF
TRBJ1-3	TRBV29-1	CSVARGNTIYF
TRBJ2-7	TRBV6-6	CASRGTSGRAHEQYF
TRBJ1-1	TRBV5-1	CASSYRGQMNTEAFF